This T cell receptor beta chain was found in a study of shared clonotypes between healthy human individuals (dated by TCRdb to the early 2020s). For context, the study as a whole: The cohort included a few men and a couple of women between 18 and 49 years of age. Libraries were prepared and TCR repertoires were sequenced by different laboratories using diverse techniques, in order to increase sequencing depth and limit assay-specific biases. To estimate repertoire size and how much clonotype sharing occurs between individuals, the study deeply sequenced the blood TCR repertoires of several healthy adults. Per donor, three plates each were used for CD4 naive and CD4 memory, two for CD8 naive, and one for CD8 memory. Each donor's leukapheresis produced roughly between about 0.8 and 10 billion PBMCs.

General study outcomes and caveats: Based on pairwise subsampling, the degree of clonotype sharing among donors was expected to be affected by sequencing depth. Because the study included a small number of donors, the genetic and exposure-history diversity represented was limited. Sampling was restricted to blood, and TCR repertoires in tissue are likely to differ from TCR repertoires in blood. Naive subsets generally had larger estimated clonotype richness than memory subsets did. Compared with non-shared clonotypes, the clonotypes found in all four sorted-subset donors had higher generation probabilities. Rarefaction of sorted-subset datasets indicated incomplete sequencing despite the large sequencing depth. Sharing across several donors was observed for about 4.8% of naive CD4, under 4% of naive CD8, 2% to 2.5% of memory CD4, and about 0.39% of memory CD8 clonotypes.

The donors were healthy, HIV-negative adults with no recently reported acute infections or vaccinations. Every donor was a Caucasian adult living in Nashville, Tennessee, USA. CD4+ T cells were enriched by magnetic negative selection; naive cells were then positively selected on CD45RA, and the negative fraction formed the memory subset. After blood collection by leukapheresis, PBMCs were isolated using Ficoll-Histopaque density gradient centrifugation and then cryopreserved in the vapor phase of liquid nitrogen. Purity and quantity of every magnetically sorted T cell population were checked by analytical flow cytometry. Each sorted fraction had its genomic DNA isolated and then quantified by UV absorbance on a Nanodrop 2000c. Counted from cysteine to phenylalanine, this CDR3 has 13 amino acids. The entry retains the CDR3 DNA only, 39 bases that are in frame from base 1. V sheds 6 bases and J sheds 0 bases, leaving 8 bases between their ends. CDR1 and CDR2, looked up from the germline V gene, are SNHLY and FYNNEI.

Using the deep immunoSEQ assay, multiplex PCR amplified TCR CDR3 regions from genomic DNA. For each cell subset, the extracted genomic DNA was distributed evenly across all wells of several immunoSEQ 96-well plates, and each plate served as one replicate. Each replicate PCR for sorted subsets received approximately 200 ng genomic DNA, equal to about 29,000 T cell genomes. The purified libraries were quantified using a Qubit 3.0 fluorometer, sized with a Bioanalyzer 2100, and then quantified again using the KAPA Library Quantification kit. Each immunoSEQ 96-well plate was sequenced on its own single-read 150-cycle Illumina NextSeq 550 flow cell. In the source study's methods: Because the immunoSEQ output held only junctional sequences and lacked quality scores, the filtering could not match the filtering applied to full-length reads. To assign V/J genes and CDR3, sequences were annotated against IMGT germline references using PyIR, a Python wrapper for IgBLAST v1.9. Reads were removed for weak V/J assignments (E-value above 1e-6), missing CDR3, stop codons, out-of-frame junctions, or ambiguous translated residues. V3J clonotypes were defined by identical inferred V gene, J gene, and CDR3 amino acid sequence. To compute the percentage overlap between repertoires, the number of shared unique clonotypes was divided by the size of the smaller repertoire. Three approaches were used to assess repertoire richness: RTK rarefaction, the Chao1 estimator, and Recon v2.1 estimates of unobserved clonotypes. For all TCRbeta clonotypes obtained by the gDNA method from a handful of donors, generation probabilities were computed with OLGA. The clones in this table, taken by TCRdb from immuneACCESS, are in-frame only. Not every clone is retained; where verified, under half of the shortfall comes from an unresolved V gene, and the cause of the rest is unknown. V, J and clone size are those of that table, while D and trimming were read from the DNA. For this sample the table gives 2 million to 2.5 million clones, of which around 95% were detected only once. The top ten clones comprise 0.13% of the sample.

In regard to this clone: Its antigen has not been determined. The input lacks base qualities; no much larger clone sits a single base away.

The TCR originated in a man younger than 30 in good health. Sequencing used naive CD4+ T cells sorted from blood. The sample's cell subset or site label, in plain terms: CD45RA+ positively selected. The sequence joins TRBV2 to TRBJ2-5; no D gene can be assigned with confidence. This receptor carries the CDR3 CASSRNYQETQYF. The sequence in DNA is TGTGCCAGCAGCCGGAATTACCAAGAGACCCAGTACTTC.